The 18 T cell receptor beta chains below were found in one sample sequenced in a study of T cells in Graves' hyperthyroidism and ophthalmopathy. RNA transcripts were the template for amplifying TCR beta CDR3 regions. A set of HTBI primers served as the primers for a first-round RT-PCR of the TCR CDR3. TCRdb called the multiplex PCR reads again in MiXCR, with one record for every CDR3 protein. This repertoire shows roughly 660,000 distinct CDR3 sequences, roughly 17% found once; its top ten account for around 15%. Material for sequencing was blood. The receptors derive from a man aged 50-60 years with Graves' hyperthyroidism.

The chain carries TRBV18 and TRBJ1-1, with D perhaps TRBD1 (5 bases). From germline, CDR1 is KGHSH and CDR2 LQKENI. Trimming pared 2 bases from V and 10 bases from J, leaving 11 bases between. This CDR3 has 12 amino acids. In DNA form, the CDR3 reads TGTGCCAGCTCACCAGGGGGGGAAAGAGCTTTCTTT. It translates to CASSPGGERAFF.

As DNA, the CDR3 is TGTGCCAGCAGCTTAGCGAAGGTCAATAGCGGGACTGAGCAGTTCTTC. Translation: CASSLAKVNSGTEQFF. V is TRBV7-9 and J is TRBJ2-1; 8 nucleotides match TRBD2. This CDR3 comprises 16 residues. V lost 0 bases, J lost 9 bases, and 10 bases stayed unmatched. Germline assignment: CDR1 SEHNR and CDR2 FQNEAQ (reference sequence). The variable domain in full, with the rest retrieved from reference TRBV7-9 and TRBJ2-1, is DTGVSQNPRHKITKRGQNVTFRCDPISEHNRLYWYRQTLGQGPEFLTYFQNEAQLEKSRLLSDRFSAERPKGSFSTLEIQRTEQGDSAMYLCASSLAKVNSGTEQFFGPGTRLTVL.

Many counts were recorded for this clonotype. CDR3 residues: CASSRTGRTPQHF. The CDR3 region has the DNA TGTGCCAGTAGTAGGACAGGTAGGACGCCCCAGCATTTT. This chain links TRBV19 with TRBJ1-5, with 7 bases that match TRBD1. From germline, CDR1 is LNHDA and CDR2 SQIVND (reference sequence). This CDR3 has 13 amino acids. The J segment lost 9 bases and the V segment lost 4 bases, leaving 6 bases of the junction unmatched.

The chain joins TRBV2 to TRBJ1-6, with D possibly being TRBD1 (5 bases). Germline lookup yields CDR1 SNHLY and CDR2 FYNNEI. V was clipped by 4 bases and J by 5 bases, with 12 bases between them. This CDR3 has 15 amino acids. CDR3 protein: CASSARGPDNSPLHF. CDR3 DNA: TGTGCCAGCAGTGCAAGGGGACCCGATAATTCACCCCTCCACTTT.

The table lists this clonotype with a count of one. This rearrangement joins TRBV2 to TRBJ2-1, with 9 bases that match TRBD2. This CDR3 has 15 amino acids. From germline, CDR1 is SNHLY and CDR2 FYNNEI. The junction had 6 bases not matched to a gene; V was cut back by 3 bases and J by 6 bases. In DNA form, the CDR3 reads TGTGCCAGCAGTGAGGGGCGGGGGGGGTGCAATGAGCAGTTCTTC. It translates to CASSEGRGGCNEQFF. The variable domain in full, with the rest retrieved from reference TRBV2 and TRBJ2-1, is EPEVTQTPSHQVTQMGQEVILRCVPISNHLYFYWYRQILGQKVEFLVSFYNNEISEKSEIFDDQFSVERPDGSNFTLKIRSTKLEDSAMYFCASSEGRGGCNEQFFGPGTRLTVL.

Ten or more counts support this clonotype. The genes are TRBV6-2 or TRBV6-3 and TRBJ2-7, with D uncertain. The CDR3 extends over 13 amino acids. Trimming cost V 2 bases and J 0 bases, with 5 bases left between them. In germline, CDR1 is MNHEY, CDR2 SVGEGT. For the CDR3, the DNA is TGTGCCAGCAGTTACCACGGCTCCTACGAGCAGTACTTC. It codes for CASSYHGSYEQYF.

Concerning this clonotype: This clone may be a read error of a much larger clone one base away. The rearrangement uses TRBV12-3 or TRBV12-4 and TRBJ2-1; unclear D gene. The CDR3 runs to 11 residues. The CDR3 DNA reads as TGTGCCAGCAGTGCCGACAATGGGCAGTTCTTC. It is translated as CASSADNGQFF.

The chain combines TRBV6-6 with TRBJ2-6, with D possibly TRBD1 on 6 matching bases. CDR1 MNHNY and CDR2 SVGAGI come from the germline V gene (reference sequence). The V end was cut by 2 bases, the J end by 0 bases, with 20 bases between. The CDR3 loop spans 20 amino acids. The CDR3: CASSYAIDRSFYSGANVLTF. Written as DNA, the CDR3 is TGTGCCAGCAGTTACGCAATCGACAGGTCTTTTTACTCTGGGGCCAACGTCCTGACTTTC.

This clonotype appeared a few times. This chain uses TRBV29-1 with TRBJ1-2; D remains unclear. Germline V lookup: CDR1 SQVTM, CDR2 ANQGSEA. This CDR3 region has 11 residues. V lost 2 bases to trimming and J lost 2 bases, with 3 bases between them. CDR3 sequence (DNA): TGCAGCGTTGAATTGAACTATGGCTACACCTTC. As protein: CSVELNYGYTF.

This clonotype was counted a few times. This chain uses TRBV5-1 with TRBJ2-3; D call uncertain. CDR1 is SGHRS, CDR2 YFSETQ, per germline. Trimming stripped 5 bases from V and 6 bases from J, with 13 bases between. The CDR3 is 13 amino acids. CDR3 in amino acids: CASRPAASDTQYF. The CDR3 DNA is TGCGCCAGCAGGCCGGCGGCGTCGGATACGCAGTATTTT. Together with reference TRBV5-1 and TRBJ2-3, the CDR3 gives the full variable domain: KAGVTQTPRYLIKTRGQQVTLSCSPISGHRSVSWYQQTPGQGLQFLFEYFSETQRNKGNFPGRFSGRQFSNSRSEMNVSTLELGDSALYLCASRPAASDTQYFGPGTRLTVL.

This clonotype was observed many times. This chain connects TRBV19 to TRBJ1-2; 8 bases match TRBD1. This CDR3 contains 13 residues. Germline trimming cut 8 bases from V and 3 bases from J; bases unmatched to any gene: 5. Germline V gives CDR1 LNHDA, CDR2 SQIVND (reference sequence). The CDR3 loop reads CASETGADYGYTF. Written as DNA, the CDR3 is TGTGCCAGTGAGACAGGGGCAGACTATGGCTACACCTTC. Combining the CDR3 with reference TRBV19 and TRBJ1-2 gives the whole variable domain DGGITQSPKYLFRKEGQNVTLSCEQNLNHDAMYWYRQDPGQGLRLIYYSQIVNDFQKGDIAEGYSVSREKKESFPLTVTSAQKNPTAFYLCASETGADYGYTFGSGTRLTVV.

This clonotype appeared many times. The V and J genes are TRBV27 and TRBJ1-2, with D maybe TRBD1 (6 bases). This CDR3 comprises 15 residues. The V and J ends lost 2 bases and 7 bases respectively, with 17 bases between them. Germline V gives CDR1 MNHEY, CDR2 SMNVEV (reference sequence). The CDR3 coding sequence is TGTGCCAGCAGTTTAGTTTGGGGGGCGAGCGTTGGCTACACCTTC. The encoded protein is CASSLVWGASVGYTF.

The chain carries TRBV25-1 and TRBJ1-2, with TRBD1 matching over 8 bases. There are 12 residues in the CDR3. V lost 8 bases and J lost 2; bases outside the gene matches: 1. CDR1 and CDR2 (germline): MGHDK, SYGVNS. The CDR3 DNA is TGTGCCAGCTGGACAGGGAACTATGGCTACACCTTC. This encodes CASWTGNYGYTF.

This clonotype was detected many times. The gene calls are TRBV7-9 and TRBJ2-5; D may be TRBD1 (6 bases). V was trimmed by 5 bases and J by 5 bases, leaving 27 bases between them. There are 18 residues in the CDR3. Germline loops: CDR1 SEHNR, CDR2 FQNEAQ (reference sequence). CDR3 residues: CASSPRQGLSYPYETQYF. The CDR3 DNA reads TGTGCCAGCAGCCCTCGGCAGGGGTTGTCGTATCCTTACGAGACCCAGTACTTC.

V is TRBV12-3 or TRBV12-4 and J is TRBJ1-5, with unresolved D. This CDR3 contains 17 residues. V was pared by 5 bases and J by 6 bases, with 23 bases between. The CDR3 reads CASSPPLRSGLGQPQHF. The CDR3 DNA sequence: TGTGCCAGCAGTCCCCCGCTCCGGTCAGGCTTGGGTCAGCCCCAGCATTTT.

This clonotype was observed a handful of times. The rearrangement uses TRBV5-1 and TRBJ2-3, with 13 positions matching TRBD2. In germline, CDR1 is SGHRS, CDR2 YFSETQ. This CDR3 region has 16 residues. V gave up 4 bases and J gave up 4 bases; unmatched junction bases: 6. The CDR3 sequence: CASSQTSGRFSDTQYF. Here the CDR3 DNA reads TGCGCCAGCAGCCAGACTAGCGGGAGGTTCTCAGATACGCAGTATTTT. Combining the CDR3 with reference TRBV5-1 and TRBJ2-3 gives the whole variable domain KAGVTQTPRYLIKTRGQQVTLSCSPISGHRSVSWYQQTPGQGLQFLFEYFSETQRNKGNFPGRFSGRQFSNSRSEMNVSTLELGDSALYLCASSQTSGRFSDTQYFGPGTRLTVL.

This clonotype was detected a few times. Given a much more abundant clone one base away, this may be a read error. This sequence joins TRBV28 and TRBJ2-5; 12 bases line up with TRBD2. CDR3 length equals 16 residues. Trimming removed 5 bases from V and 2 bases from J; junction bases left unmatched: 6. The V gene's germline CDR1 is MDHEN and CDR2 SYDVKM. For the CDR3, the DNA is TGTGCCAGCAGTACCCGACTAGCGGGAGTACAAGAGACCCAGTACTTC. Translated: CASSTRLAGVQETQYF.

The chain uses TRBV12-3 or TRBV12-4 and TRBJ2-7, with a tentative D call TRBD1 (5 bases). This CDR3 has 15 residues. V was cut by 3 bases and J by 2 bases, with 14 bases left in between. The CDR3 DNA sequence: TGTGCCAGCAGTTTTGGACACGACGGGCCCTACGAGCAGTACTTC. Its protein is CASSFGHDGPYEQYF.